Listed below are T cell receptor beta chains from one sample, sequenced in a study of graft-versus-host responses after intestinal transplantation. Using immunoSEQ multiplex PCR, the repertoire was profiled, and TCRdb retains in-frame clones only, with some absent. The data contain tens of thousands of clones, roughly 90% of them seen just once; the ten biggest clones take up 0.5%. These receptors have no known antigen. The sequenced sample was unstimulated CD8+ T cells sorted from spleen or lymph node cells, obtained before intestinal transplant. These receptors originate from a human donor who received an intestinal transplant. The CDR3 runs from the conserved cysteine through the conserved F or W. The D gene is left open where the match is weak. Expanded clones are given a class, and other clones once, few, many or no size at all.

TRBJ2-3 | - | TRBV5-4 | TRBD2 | TGTGCCAGCAGCTTGGAAGTAGCGGGAGACACAGATACGCAGTATTTT | CASSLEVAGDTDTQYF
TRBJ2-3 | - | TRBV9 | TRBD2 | TGTGCCAGCGGTCGACTAGCGGGGGGAAGCACAGATACGCAGTATTTT | CASGRLAGGSTDTQYF
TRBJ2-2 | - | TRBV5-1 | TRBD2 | TGCGCCAGCAGCCCGGGACTAGCGGGAGCGAACACCGGGGAGCTGTTTTTT | CASSPGLAGANTGELFF
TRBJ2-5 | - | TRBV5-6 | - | TGTGCCAGCAGCACCACTAGCACCCAAGAGACCCAGTACTTC | CASSTTSTQETQYF
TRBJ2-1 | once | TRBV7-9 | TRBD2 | TGTGCCAGCAGCCAAACTAGCGGGGGATCGGAGCAGTTCTTC | CASSQTSGGSEQFF
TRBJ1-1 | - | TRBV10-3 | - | TGTGCCATCAGTACCGGGAACACTGAAGCTTTCTTT | CAISTGNTEAFF
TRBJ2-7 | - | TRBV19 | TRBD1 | TGTGCCAGTAGTTTAGGACAGGGAGACTACGAGCAGTACTTC | CASSLGQGDYEQYF
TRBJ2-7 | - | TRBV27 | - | TGTGCCAGCAGTTTTAGAACAGGGTACGAGCAGTACTTC | CASSFRTGYEQYF
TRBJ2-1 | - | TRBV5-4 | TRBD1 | TGTGCCAGCAGGTTGGGACAGGGGAGGAATGAGCAGTTCTTC | CASRLGQGRNEQFF
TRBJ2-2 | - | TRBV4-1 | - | TGCGCCAGCAGCCAAAGGTTGGGCGGGACCGGGGAGCTGTTTTTT | CASSQRLGGTGELFF
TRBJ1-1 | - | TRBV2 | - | TGTGCCAGCAGTGAACGGGTTGACTTGAACACTGAAGCTTTCTTT | CASSERVDLNTEAFF
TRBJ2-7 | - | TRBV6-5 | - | TGTGCCAGCGGCCTCTCCTACGAGCAGTACTTC | CASGLSYEQYF
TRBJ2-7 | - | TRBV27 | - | TGTGCCAGCAGTTTATCAAGTCCCGGTTCCTACTACGAGCAGTACTTC | CASSLSSPGSYYEQYF
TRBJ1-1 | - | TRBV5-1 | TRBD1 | TGCGCCAGCAGCCCACAGGGACAGGGGAGGACTGAAGCTTTCTTT | CASSPQGQGRTEAFF
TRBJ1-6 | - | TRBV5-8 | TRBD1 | TGTGCCAGCAGCTTGGGGACAGGGGGCGATGGTGGTAATTCACCCCTCCACTTT | CASSLGTGGDGGNSPLHF
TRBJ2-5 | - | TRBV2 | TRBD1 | TGTGCCAGCAGAGGGGACAGGGGAAGAGAGACCCAGTACTTC | CASRGDRGRETQYF
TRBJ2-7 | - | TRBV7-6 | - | TGTGCCAGCAGCACCGGGAGAGCCTACGAGCAGTACTTC | CASSTGRAYEQYF
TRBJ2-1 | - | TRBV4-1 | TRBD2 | TGCGCCAGCAGCCAAGACGGATATGGGACTAGGGGCGTCGAGCAGTTCTTC | CASSQDGYGTRGVEQFF
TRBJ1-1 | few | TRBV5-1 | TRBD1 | TGCGCCAGCACCGACAGGGGGAACACTGAAGCTTTCTTT | CASTDRGNTEAFF
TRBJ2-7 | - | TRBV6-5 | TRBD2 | TGTGCCGGAGCTATCGGGGGGACCTACGAGCAGTACTTC | CAGAIGGTYEQYF
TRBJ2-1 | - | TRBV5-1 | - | TGCGCCAGCAGCTTGTGGACGGGAACCTACAATGAGCAGTTCTTC | CASSLWTGTYNEQFF
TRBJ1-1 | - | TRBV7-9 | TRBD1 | TGTGCCAGCAGCTTCCCGGGACAGGGGGGTGACACTGAAGCTTTCTTT | CASSFPGQGGDTEAFF
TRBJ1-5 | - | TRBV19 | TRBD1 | TGTGCCAGTAGTATCGGGACAGGGCATATTCAGCCCCAGCATTTT | CASSIGTGHIQPQHF
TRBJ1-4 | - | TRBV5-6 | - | TGTGCCAGCAGCTTGACAGGGCTGAGTGAAAAACTGTTTTTT | CASSLTGLSEKLFF
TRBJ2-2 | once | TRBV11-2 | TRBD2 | TGTGCCAGCAGCTTGACTAGCGGGAGCACTCCGGAGCTGTTTTTT | CASSLTSGSTPELFF
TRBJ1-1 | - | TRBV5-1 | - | TGCGCCAGCAGCTTCGTTTACAGGGATTTAGACACTGAAGCTTTCTTT | CASSFVYRDLDTEAFF